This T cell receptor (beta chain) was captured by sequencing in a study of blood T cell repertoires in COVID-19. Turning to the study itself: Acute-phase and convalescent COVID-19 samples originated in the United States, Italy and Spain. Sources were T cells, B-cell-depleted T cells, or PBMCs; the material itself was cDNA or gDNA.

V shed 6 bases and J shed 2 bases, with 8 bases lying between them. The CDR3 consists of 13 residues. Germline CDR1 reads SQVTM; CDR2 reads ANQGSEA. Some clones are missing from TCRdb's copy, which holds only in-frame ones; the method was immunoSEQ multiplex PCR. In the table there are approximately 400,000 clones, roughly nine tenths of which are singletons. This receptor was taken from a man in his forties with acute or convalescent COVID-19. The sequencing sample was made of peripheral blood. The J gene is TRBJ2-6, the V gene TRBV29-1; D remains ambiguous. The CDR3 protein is CSVQLTGANVLTF. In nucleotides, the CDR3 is TGCAGCGTGCAACTAACTGGGGCCAACGTCCTGACTTTC.